The 6 T cell receptor beta chains below all came from one sample that was sequenced in a study of beta chain features in type 1 diabetes. Sequencing targeted expressed TCRB transcripts, as all isolated RNA had been reverse transcribed. Data came from immunoSEQ multiplex PCR; TCRdb stores just in-frame clones and leaves some out. The sample includes under 450,000 clones, about 15% of them seen just once. The sample consisted of naive CD4+ T cells from blood. All receptors derive from a man younger than 45 in good health.

This chain uses TRBV2 with TRBJ1-2; D unclear. The V gene lost 4 bases and the J gene lost 5 bases, with 5 bases spanning the gap. Germline values: CDR1 SNHLY, CDR2 FYNNEI. This CDR3 contains 11 residues. In DNA, the CDR3 is TGTGCCAGCAGTGTGGTTTATGGCTACACCTTC. It is translated as CASSVVYGYTF.

The chain joins TRBV7-2 to TRBJ2-5, with D unresolved. Germline V CDR1 and CDR2: SGHTA, FQGNSA. The CDR3 is 14 residues long. Between the trimmed V and J ends, which lost 1 base and 2 bases, there was a span of 8 bases. The CDR3: CASSLGSGQETQYF. CDR3 DNA sequence: TGTGCCAGCAGCTTAGGTTCAGGACAAGAGACCCAGTACTTC.

CDR3 loop: CASSNGWDTQYF. CDR3 coding DNA: TGTGCCAGCAGCAATGGTTGGGATACGCAGTATTTT. V is TRBV7-2 and J is TRBJ2-3; no clear D gene. The CDR3 loop spans 12 amino acids. V lost 5 bases, J lost 6 bases, and 9 bases lay in between. Per the germline V gene, CDR1 is SGHTA and CDR2 is FQGNSA.

The rearrangement joins TRBV6-5 to TRBJ1-2, with a weak D call TRBD1 (5 bases). Germline loops: CDR1 MNHEY, CDR2 SVGAGI. This CDR3 is 13 amino acids long. V dropped 6 bases and J dropped 8 bases, with 16 bases sitting between them. DNA of the CDR3: TGTGCCAGCAGGCCAGGGAGTACTAGGGGCTACACCTTC. Translated: CASRPGSTRGYTF.

The chain has TRBV5-1 and TRBJ2-1; 9 nucleotides align to TRBD1. The junction had 5 bases not matched to a gene; V was cut back by 0 bases and J by 7 bases. Germline V gives CDR1 SGHRS, CDR2 YFSETQ. The CDR3 consists of 15 residues. CDR3 sequence (DNA): TGCGCCAGCAGCTTGGATCCGACAGGGGGGAATGAGCAGTTCTTC. This codes for CASSLDPTGGNEQFF. The whole variable domain, remainder taken from reference TRBV5-1 and TRBJ2-1, is KAGVTQTPRYLIKTRGQQVTLSCSPISGHRSVSWYQQTPGQGLQFLFEYFSETQRNKGNFPGRFSGRQFSNSRSEMNVSTLELGDSALYLCASSLDPTGGNEQFFGPGTRLTVL.

This clone occurred a few times. The chain uses TRBV29-1 and TRBJ2-3; the match to TRBD2 covers 9 bases. Looked up from germline, CDR1 is SQVTM and CDR2 is ANQGSEA. This CDR3 has 14 residues. With V trimmed by 4 bases and J by 3 bases, 5 bases remained unmatched. CDR3 sequence (DNA): TGCAGCGTTGCTGGGACTAGCCAGACAGATACGCAGTATTTT. Protein product: CSVAGTSQTDTQYF.